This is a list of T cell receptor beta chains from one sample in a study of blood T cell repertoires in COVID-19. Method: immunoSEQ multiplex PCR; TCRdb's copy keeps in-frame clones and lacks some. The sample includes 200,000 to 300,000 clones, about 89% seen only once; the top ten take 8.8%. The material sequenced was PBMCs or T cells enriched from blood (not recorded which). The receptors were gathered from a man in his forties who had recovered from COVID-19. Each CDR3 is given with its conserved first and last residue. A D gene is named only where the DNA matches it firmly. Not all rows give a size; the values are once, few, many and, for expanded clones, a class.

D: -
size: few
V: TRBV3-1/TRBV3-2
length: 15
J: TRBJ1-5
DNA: TGTGCCAGCAGCCAAGATCCCCAGGGCCATCAGCCCCAGCATTTT
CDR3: CASSQDPQGHQPQHF

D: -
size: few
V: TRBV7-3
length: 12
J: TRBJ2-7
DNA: TGTGCCAGCGGCCAGGTGGGCTACGAGCAGTACTTC
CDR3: CASGQVGYEQYF

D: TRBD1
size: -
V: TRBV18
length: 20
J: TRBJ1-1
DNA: TGTGCCAGCTCACCGCGGGGGCCGGGACAGGGGGCTCGTTTTGGCACTGAAGCTTTCTTT
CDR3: CASSPRGPGQGARFGTEAFF

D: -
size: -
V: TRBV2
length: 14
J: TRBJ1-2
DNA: TGTGCCAGCAGTAGTACGGGATCCGGGTATGGCTACACCTTC
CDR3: CASSSTGSGYGYTF

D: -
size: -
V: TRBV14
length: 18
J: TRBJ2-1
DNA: TGTGCCAGCAGCCAATCTGAGGACGTTAGGGGTTATATCAATGAGCAGTTCTTC
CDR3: CASSQSEDVRGYINEQFF

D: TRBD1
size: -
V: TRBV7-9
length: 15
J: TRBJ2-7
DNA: TGTGCCAGCAGCCCCGAAATGGCGACAGGGGGAAAGCAGTACTTC
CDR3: CASSPEMATGGKQYF

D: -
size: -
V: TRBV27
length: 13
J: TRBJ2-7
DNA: TGTGCCAGCAGTTACAGGGTCGGCTACGAGCAGTACTTC
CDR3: CASSYRVGYEQYF

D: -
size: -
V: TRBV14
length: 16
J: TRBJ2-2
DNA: TGTGCCAGCAGCCCCCGTTGGGGAGTGAACACCGGGGAGCTGTTTTTT
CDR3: CASSPRWGVNTGELFF

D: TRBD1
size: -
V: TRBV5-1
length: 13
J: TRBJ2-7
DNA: TGCGCCAGCAGTTTGGGACAGGGGGATGAGCAGTACTTC
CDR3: CASSLGQGDEQYF

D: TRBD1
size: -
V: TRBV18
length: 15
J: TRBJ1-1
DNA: TGTGCCAGCTCACTGGGACAGACCCTGAACACTGAAGCTTTCTTT
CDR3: CASSLGQTLNTEAFF

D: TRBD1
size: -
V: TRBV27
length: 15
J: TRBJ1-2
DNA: TGTGCCAGCAGTTTAGTCGGACAGGCCAACTATGGCTACACCTTC
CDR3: CASSLVGQANYGYTF

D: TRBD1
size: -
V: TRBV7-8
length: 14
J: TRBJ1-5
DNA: TGTGCCAGCAGCTTTCGACAGGGTGAGCAGCCCCAGCATTTT
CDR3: CASSFRQGEQPQHF

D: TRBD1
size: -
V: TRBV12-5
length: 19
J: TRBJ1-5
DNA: TGTGCTAGTGGTTTGGTAGGGACAGGGGACGGAGAGAGGAATCAGCCCCAGCATTTT
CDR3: CASGLVGTGDGERNQPQHF

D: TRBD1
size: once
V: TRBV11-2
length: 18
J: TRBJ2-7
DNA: TGTGCCAGCAGCCCTCCTCGTGCCGAGACAGGGGGCCTCTACGAGCAGTACTTC
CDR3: CASSPPRAETGGLYEQYF

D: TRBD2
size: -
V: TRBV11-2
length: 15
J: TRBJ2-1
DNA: TGTGCCAGCAGCTTAGATGGACTAGCCCCAGGGGAGCAGTTCTTC
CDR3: CASSLDGLAPGEQFF

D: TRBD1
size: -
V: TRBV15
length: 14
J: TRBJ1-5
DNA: TGTGCCACCAGCCCAGGGGGGACCAATCAGCCCCAGCATTTT
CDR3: CATSPGGTNQPQHF

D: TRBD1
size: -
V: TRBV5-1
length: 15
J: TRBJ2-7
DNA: TGCGCCAGCAGCTGGAGCGGACAGGGGATGTACGAGCAGTACTTC
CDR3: CASSWSGQGMYEQYF

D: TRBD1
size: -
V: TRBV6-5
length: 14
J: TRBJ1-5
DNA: TGTGCCAGCACACCGACAGGGGGCAATCAGCCCCAGCATTTT
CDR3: CASTPTGGNQPQHF

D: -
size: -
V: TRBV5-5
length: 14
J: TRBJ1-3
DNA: TGTGCCAGCAGCTCAGGACAGATAGGAAACACCATATATTTT
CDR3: CASSSGQIGNTIYF

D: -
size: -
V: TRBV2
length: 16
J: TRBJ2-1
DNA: TGTGCCAGCAGCAGAACAGGGTCTCCGGTCGGCAATGAGCAGTTCTTC
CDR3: CASSRTGSPVGNEQFF

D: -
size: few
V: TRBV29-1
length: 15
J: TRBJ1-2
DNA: TGCAGCGTTGGCGGGCAGGGGAGTTATAACTATGGCTACACCTTC
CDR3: CSVGGQGSYNYGYTF

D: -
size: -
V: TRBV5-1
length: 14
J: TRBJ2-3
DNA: TGCGCCAGCAGTTCGATAGCTGGCACAGATACGCAGTATTTT
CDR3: CASSSIAGTDTQYF

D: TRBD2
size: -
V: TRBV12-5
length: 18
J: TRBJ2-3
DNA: TGTGCTAGTGGTTTGCATCTAGGACTAGCGGGAGAGGCAGATACGCAGTATTTT
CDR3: CASGLHLGLAGEADTQYF

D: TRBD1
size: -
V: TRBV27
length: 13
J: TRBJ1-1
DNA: TGTGCCAGCAGTCTGACAGGGGTCACTGAAGCTTTCTTT
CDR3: CASSLTGVTEAFF

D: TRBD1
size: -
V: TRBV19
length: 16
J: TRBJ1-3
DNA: TGTGCCAGTAGCAACCGGGACAGGGGCTCTGGAAACACCATATATTTT
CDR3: CASSNRDRGSGNTIYF

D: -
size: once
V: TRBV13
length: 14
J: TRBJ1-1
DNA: TGTGCCAGCAGCTTCCAAGCTCTGAACACTGAAGCTTTCTTT
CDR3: CASSFQALNTEAFF

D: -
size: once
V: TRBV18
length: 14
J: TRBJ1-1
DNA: TGTGCCAGCTCACCACCGAGAGGACAGCCTGAAGCTTTCTTT
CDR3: CASSPPRGQPEAFF

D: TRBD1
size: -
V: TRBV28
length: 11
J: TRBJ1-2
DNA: TGTGCCACCAGAACAGGGGATGGCTACACCTTC
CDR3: CATRTGDGYTF

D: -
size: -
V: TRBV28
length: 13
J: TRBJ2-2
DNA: TGTGCCAGCAGGCTCCCGGGGACCGGGGAGCTGTTTTTT
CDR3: CASRLPGTGELFF

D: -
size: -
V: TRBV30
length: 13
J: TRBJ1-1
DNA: TGTGCCTGGAGTGTCTGGGGCGCGGTCGGAGCTTTCTTT
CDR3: CAWSVWGAVGAFF

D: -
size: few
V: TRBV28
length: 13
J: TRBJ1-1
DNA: TGTGCCAGCAGTTTTGGACACAACACTGAAGCTTTCTTT
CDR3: CASSFGHNTEAFF

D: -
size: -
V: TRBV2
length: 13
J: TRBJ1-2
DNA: TGTGCCAGCAGTGAAGCGCTCAGCGATGGCTACACCTTC
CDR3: CASSEALSDGYTF

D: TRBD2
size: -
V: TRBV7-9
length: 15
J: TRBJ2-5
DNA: TGTGCCAGCAGCTTACTAGCGGGGTCCCAAGAGACCCAGTACTTC
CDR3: CASSLLAGSQETQYF

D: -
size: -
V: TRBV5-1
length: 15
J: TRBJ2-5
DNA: TGCGCCAGCAGCCGACAATCCGGGGTTGAAGAGACCCAGTACTTC
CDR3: CASSRQSGVEETQYF

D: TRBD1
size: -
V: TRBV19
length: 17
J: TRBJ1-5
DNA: TGTGCCAGTAGTAACCCCGGGACAGGGCCTTTCAATCAGCCCCAGCATTTT
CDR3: CASSNPGTGPFNQPQHF

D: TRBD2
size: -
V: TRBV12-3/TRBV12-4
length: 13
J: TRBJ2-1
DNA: TGTGCCAGCATGACTAGCGGACACAATGAGCAGTTCTTC
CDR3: CASMTSGHNEQFF

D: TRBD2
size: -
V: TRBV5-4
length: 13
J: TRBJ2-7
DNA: TGTGCCAGCAGACGGGGGGGATCCTACGAGCAGTACTTC
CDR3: CASRRGGSYEQYF

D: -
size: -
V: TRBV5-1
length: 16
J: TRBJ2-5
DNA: TGCGCCAGCAGCTTAATCGTGGGTACTAATCAAGAGACCCAGTACTTC
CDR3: CASSLIVGTNQETQYF

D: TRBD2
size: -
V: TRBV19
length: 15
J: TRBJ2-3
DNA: TGTGCCAGTAGCCTAGCGGGAGGAGGGGCAGATACGCAGTATTTT
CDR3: CASSLAGGGADTQYF

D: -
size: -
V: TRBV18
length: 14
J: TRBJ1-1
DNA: TGTGCCAGCTCACCACCGGACATGAACACTGAAGCTTTCTTT
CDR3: CASSPPDMNTEAFF

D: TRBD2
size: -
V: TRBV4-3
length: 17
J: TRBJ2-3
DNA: TGCGCCAGCAGCCATTTGACTAGCGGGAGTTTTACAGATACGCAGTATTTT
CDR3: CASSHLTSGSFTDTQYF